This TCR beta chain was found in a study of tumor-infiltrating lymphocytes in primary liver carcinoma. General study findings and limits: With p = 0.039, the top-250-clone fraction in tumors significantly exceeded that in blood.

This clonotype was observed many times. Its antigen is currently unknown. Each 20-30 mg portion of unsorted bulk tissue served as the source for co-extraction of RNA and DNA. The length of the CDR3 is 17 residues. Trimming removed 3 bases from V and 3 bases from J; junction bases left unmatched: 7. The template, around 540 ng total RNA, yielded TCR beta cDNA made with a constant-region primer. Researchers made the TCR beta libraries by running three nested multiplex PCR rounds with slightly modified ARM-PCR. With TRBV1-TRBV30 forward primers and a C-beta reverse primer, the first two PCR rounds were run for around 10 cycles each. Each CDR3 protein gets one entry after TCRdb re-called the multiplex PCR reads with MiXCR. The data show some 51,000 distinct CDR3 sequences, about 70% seen once.

The rearrangement links TRBV12-3 or TRBV12-4 to TRBJ2-6; 8 bases agree with TRBD1. The receptor comes from a man aged 40-49 years with primary liver carcinoma and hepatitis B virus infection. Material: liver tumor tissue from sampling region 3. The subset denotes: tumor region T3, left-lateral pole. This CDR3 is CASSLVQGGYGANVLTF. DNA for the CDR3: TGTGCCAGCAGTTTGGTACAGGGGGGTTATGGGGCCAACGTCCTGACTTTC.